Reported below is one TCR beta chain. The germline V gene has CDR1 SEHNR and CDR2 FQNEAQ (reference sequence). V was pared by 5 bases and J by 9 bases, with 10 bases of the junction left unmatched. This CDR3 is built from 15 residues. The record originates from a study of T cell responses to AZD1222 COVID-19 vaccine. TCRdb keeps only in-frame clones here, not all; method: immunoSEQ multiplex PCR. The repertoire has around 160,000 clones, about 88% of them found once; the top ten carry approximately 5.1%. This sequence was found in an adult in good health. The sequenced sample was peripheral blood, obtained on day 0 of AZD1222 vaccination. This chain links TRBV7-9 with TRBJ1-4; TRBD1 agrees at 9 bases. The CDR3 region has the DNA TGTGCCAGCAGCCTCTACAAGGGACAGGGTCAAAAACTGTTTTTT. As protein: CASSLYKGQGQKLFF.